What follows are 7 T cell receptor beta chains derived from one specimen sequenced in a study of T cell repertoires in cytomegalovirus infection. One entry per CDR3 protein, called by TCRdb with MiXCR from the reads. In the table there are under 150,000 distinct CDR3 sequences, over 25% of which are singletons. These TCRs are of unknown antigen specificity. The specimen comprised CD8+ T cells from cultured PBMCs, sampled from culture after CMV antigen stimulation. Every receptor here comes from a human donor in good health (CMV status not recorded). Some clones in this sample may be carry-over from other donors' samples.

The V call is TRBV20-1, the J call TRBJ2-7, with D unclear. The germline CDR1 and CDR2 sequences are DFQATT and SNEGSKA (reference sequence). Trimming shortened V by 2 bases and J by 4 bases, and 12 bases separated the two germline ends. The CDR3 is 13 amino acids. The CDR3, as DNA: TGCAGTGCTAGACCTCTAGACCGGTACGAGCAGTACTTC. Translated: CSARPLDRYEQYF.

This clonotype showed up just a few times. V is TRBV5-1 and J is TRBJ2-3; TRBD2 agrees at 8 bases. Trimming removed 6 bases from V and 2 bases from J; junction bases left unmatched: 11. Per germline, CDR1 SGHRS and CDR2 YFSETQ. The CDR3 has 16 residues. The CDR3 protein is CASNLRGGTVTDTQYF. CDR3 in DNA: TGCGCCAGCAACCTCCGCGGGGGGACGGTCACAGATACGCAGTATTTT.

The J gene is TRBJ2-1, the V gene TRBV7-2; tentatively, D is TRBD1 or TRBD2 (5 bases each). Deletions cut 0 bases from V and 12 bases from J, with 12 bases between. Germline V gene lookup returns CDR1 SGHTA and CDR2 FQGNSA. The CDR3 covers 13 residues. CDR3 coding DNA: TGTGCCAGCAGCTTAGCGCTGGGGGATGGGCAGTTCTTC. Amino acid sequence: CASSLALGDGQFF.

CDR3 DNA sequence: TGTGCCAGCAGCTTGGCGGAGAAGGGTCCGAATCAGCCCCAGCATTTT. Protein sequence: CASSLAEKGPNQPQHF. The chain employs TRBV5-6 and TRBJ1-5; D gene uncertain. Trimming stripped 0 bases from V and 4 bases from J, with 14 bases between. This CDR3 region has 16 residues. Per germline, CDR1 SGHDT and CDR2 YYEEEE.

CDR3 loop: CASIRTGDSNYGYTF. The CDR3 DNA reads TGTGCCAGCATCAGAACAGGGGATTCTAACTATGGCTACACCTTC. V and J are TRBV2 and TRBJ1-2; 7 bases agree with TRBD1. CDR3 length: 15 residues. CDR1 and CDR2 (germline): SNHLY, FYNNEI. Trimming removed 7 bases from V and 0 bases from J; junction bases left unmatched: 8.

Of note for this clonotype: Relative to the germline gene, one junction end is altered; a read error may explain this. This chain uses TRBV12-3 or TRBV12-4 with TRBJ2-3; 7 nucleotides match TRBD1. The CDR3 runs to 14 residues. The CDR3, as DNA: TGTGCCAGCAGTTCGGGACAGCCGAACACTGCGCCGTTCTTT. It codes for CASSSGQPNTAPFF.

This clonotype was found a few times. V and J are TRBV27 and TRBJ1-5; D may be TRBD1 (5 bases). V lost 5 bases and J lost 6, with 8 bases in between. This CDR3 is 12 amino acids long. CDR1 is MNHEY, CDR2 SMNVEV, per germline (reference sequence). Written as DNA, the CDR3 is TGTGCCAGCAGTAATGGGGGTCAGCCCCAGCATTTT. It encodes CASSNGGQPQHF.